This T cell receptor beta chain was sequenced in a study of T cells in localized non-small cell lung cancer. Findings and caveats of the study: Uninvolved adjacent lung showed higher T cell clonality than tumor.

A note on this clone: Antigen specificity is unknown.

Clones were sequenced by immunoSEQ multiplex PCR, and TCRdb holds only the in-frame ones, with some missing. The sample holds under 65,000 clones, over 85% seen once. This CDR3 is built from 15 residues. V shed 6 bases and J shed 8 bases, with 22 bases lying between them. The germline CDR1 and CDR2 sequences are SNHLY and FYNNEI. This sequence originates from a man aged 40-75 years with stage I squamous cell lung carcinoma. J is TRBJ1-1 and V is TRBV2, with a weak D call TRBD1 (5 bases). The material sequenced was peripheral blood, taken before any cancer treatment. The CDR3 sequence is CASSSRDGPEREAFF. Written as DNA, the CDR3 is TGTGCCAGCAGCAGCCGGGACGGCCCTGAACGAGAAGCTTTCTTT.